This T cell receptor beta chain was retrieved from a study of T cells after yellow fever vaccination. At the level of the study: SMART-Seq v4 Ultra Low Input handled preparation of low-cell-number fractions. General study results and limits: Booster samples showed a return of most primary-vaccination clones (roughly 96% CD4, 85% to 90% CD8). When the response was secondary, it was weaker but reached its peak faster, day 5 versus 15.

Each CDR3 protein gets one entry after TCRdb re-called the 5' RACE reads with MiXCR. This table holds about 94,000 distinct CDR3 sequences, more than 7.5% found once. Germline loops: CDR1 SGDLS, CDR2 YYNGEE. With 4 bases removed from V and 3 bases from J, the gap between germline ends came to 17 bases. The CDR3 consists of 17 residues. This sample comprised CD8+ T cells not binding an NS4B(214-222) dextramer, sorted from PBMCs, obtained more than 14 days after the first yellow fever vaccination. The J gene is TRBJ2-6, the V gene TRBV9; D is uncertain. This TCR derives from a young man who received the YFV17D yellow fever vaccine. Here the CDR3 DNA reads TGTGCCAGCAGCCCCGGGCATAACAGTCTTGGGGCCAACGTCCTGACTTTC. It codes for CASSPGHNSLGANVLTF.